A selection of T cell receptor beta chains follows, all from one sample in a study of blood T cell repertoires in COVID-19. The repertoire was sequenced with immunoSEQ multiplex PCR; TCRdb's copy has only in-frame clones and lacks some. Altogether approximately 150,000 clones are present, about four fifths being singletons, with the ten largest covering over 10%. Sequenced sample: peripheral blood. The receptors were gathered from a man aged 65-85 years who had recovered from COVID-19. The CDR3 runs from the conserved cysteine through the conserved F or W. The order of the fields is J gene, D gene, CDR3 length, clone size, V gene, CDR3 protein, CDR3 DNA. D genes are given only for firm matches. The size field is filled for only some rows; it gives once, few, many or a size class.

j_gene: TRBJ1-1
d_gene: -
len: 13
abundance: once
v_gene: TRBV2
CDR3aa: CASSDGPGTEAFF
CDR3nt: TGTGCCAGCAGCGATGGGCCTGGCACTGAAGCTTTCTTT

j_gene: TRBJ1-2
d_gene: -
len: 14
abundance: -
v_gene: TRBV5-5
CDR3aa: CASSTDSVGYGYTF
CDR3nt: TGTGCCAGCAGTACGGACAGCGTTGGTTATGGCTACACCTTC

j_gene: TRBJ1-2
d_gene: -
len: 14
abundance: -
v_gene: TRBV5-5
CDR3aa: CASSLVRLRGGYTF
CDR3nt: TGTGCCAGCAGCTTGGTTCGACTCCGGGGAGGCTACACCTTC

j_gene: TRBJ1-2
d_gene: TRBD1
len: 16
abundance: -
v_gene: TRBV29-1
CDR3aa: CSVDGWGQGANYGYTF
CDR3nt: TGCAGCGTTGATGGATGGGGCCAGGGGGCGAACTATGGCTACACCTTC

j_gene: TRBJ2-3
d_gene: TRBD2
len: 16
abundance: once
v_gene: TRBV7-6
CDR3aa: CASSSAGGPPGDTQYF
CDR3nt: TGTGCCAGCAGCTCAGCGGGAGGCCCACCGGGAGATACGCAGTATTTT

j_gene: TRBJ2-2
d_gene: -
len: 15
abundance: -
v_gene: TRBV12-2
CDR3aa: CASRKRQGQRGELFF
CDR3nt: TGTGCAAGTCGTAAGAGACAAGGTCAACGCGGGGAGCTGTTTTTT

j_gene: TRBJ2-7
d_gene: TRBD2
len: 16
abundance: many
v_gene: TRBV7-9
CDR3aa: CASSRPLGLAGPEQYF
CDR3nt: TGTGCCAGCAGCCGCCCCTTGGGACTAGCGGGGCCCGAGCAGTACTTC

j_gene: TRBJ1-1
d_gene: -
len: 13
abundance: -
v_gene: TRBV6-5
CDR3aa: CASSAGGYYEAFF
CDR3nt: TGTGCCAGCAGCGCGGGAGGGTACTATGAAGCTTTCTTT

j_gene: TRBJ2-1
d_gene: TRBD2
len: 16
abundance: -
v_gene: TRBV15
CDR3aa: CATSTRTSGDHNEQFF
CDR3nt: TGTGCCACCAGCACCAGGACTAGCGGAGACCACAATGAGCAGTTCTTC

j_gene: TRBJ1-4
d_gene: TRBD1
len: 16
abundance: -
v_gene: TRBV3-1/TRBV3-2
CDR3aa: CASSAPTTGANEKLFF
CDR3nt: TGTGCCAGCAGCGCCCCTACGACAGGGGCTAATGAAAAACTGTTTTTT

j_gene: TRBJ2-1
d_gene: -
len: 15
abundance: -
v_gene: TRBV4-3
CDR3aa: CASSQTGESYNEQFF
CDR3nt: TGCGCCAGCAGCCAAACGGGGGAGTCCTACAATGAGCAGTTCTTC

j_gene: TRBJ2-1
d_gene: TRBD1
len: 15
abundance: -
v_gene: TRBV7-9
CDR3aa: CASSPRTGQSDEQFF
CDR3nt: TGTGCCAGCAGCCCCCGGACAGGACAGTCCGATGAGCAGTTCTTC

j_gene: TRBJ2-6
d_gene: -
len: 14
abundance: -
v_gene: TRBV2
CDR3aa: CASSPTVWANVLTF
CDR3nt: TGTGCCAGCAGCCCAACGGTCTGGGCCAACGTCCTGACTTTC

j_gene: TRBJ1-4
d_gene: -
len: 14
abundance: -
v_gene: TRBV19
CDR3aa: CASNAGSRGEKLFF
CDR3nt: TGTGCCAGTAATGCAGGGAGCAGGGGAGAAAAACTGTTTTTT

j_gene: TRBJ2-2
d_gene: TRBD2
len: 15
abundance: -
v_gene: TRBV7-2
CDR3aa: CASSEREANTGELFF
CDR3nt: TGTGCCAGCAGCGAGCGGGAGGCGAACACCGGGGAGCTGTTTTTT

j_gene: TRBJ2-7
d_gene: TRBD2
len: 16
abundance: -
v_gene: TRBV27
CDR3aa: CASPKGEGLAIYEQYF
CDR3nt: TGTGCCAGCCCCAAAGGTGAGGGACTAGCGATATACGAGCAGTACTTC

j_gene: TRBJ2-7
d_gene: -
len: 16
abundance: -
v_gene: TRBV19
CDR3aa: CASSIGRSAASYEQYF
CDR3nt: TGTGCCAGTAGTATTGGTCGGTCAGCGGCTTCCTACGAGCAGTACTTC

j_gene: TRBJ2-5
d_gene: TRBD1
len: 14
abundance: -
v_gene: TRBV5-1
CDR3aa: CASSFGQGSKTQYF
CDR3nt: TGCGCCAGCAGCTTCGGACAGGGCTCGAAGACCCAGTACTTC

j_gene: TRBJ1-2
d_gene: TRBD1
len: 15
abundance: -
v_gene: TRBV7-2
CDR3aa: CASSLSRDRGEGYTF
CDR3nt: TGTGCCAGCAGCTTATCCCGGGACAGGGGCGAAGGCTACACCTTC

j_gene: TRBJ2-2
d_gene: -
len: 14
abundance: -
v_gene: TRBV18
CDR3aa: CASSPGQNTGELFF
CDR3nt: TGTGCCAGCTCACCTGGGCAGAACACCGGGGAGCTGTTTTTT

j_gene: TRBJ2-1
d_gene: TRBD2
len: 17
abundance: -
v_gene: TRBV10-3
CDR3aa: CAIRIESGRAAYNEQFF
CDR3nt: TGTGCCATCAGGATCGAGAGCGGGAGGGCCGCTTACAATGAGCAGTTCTTC

j_gene: TRBJ2-7
d_gene: TRBD2
len: 17
abundance: -
v_gene: TRBV5-1
CDR3aa: CASSPGTSGISSYEQYF
CDR3nt: TGCGCCAGCAGCCCCGGGACTAGCGGGATCAGCTCCTACGAGCAGTACTTC

j_gene: TRBJ2-3
d_gene: -
len: 15
abundance: -
v_gene: TRBV10-3
CDR3aa: CAISGPGTSTDTQYF
CDR3nt: TGTGCCATCAGTGGCCCCGGGACTAGCACAGATACGCAGTATTTT

j_gene: TRBJ2-1
d_gene: TRBD2
len: 16
abundance: few
v_gene: TRBV18
CDR3aa: CASSPRTSGLYNEQFF
CDR3nt: TGTGCCAGCTCACCACGTACTAGCGGATTATACAATGAGCAGTTCTTC

j_gene: TRBJ2-2
d_gene: TRBD2
len: 16
abundance: -
v_gene: TRBV5-1
CDR3aa: CASSVGTSRNTGELFF
CDR3nt: TGCGCCAGCAGCGTGGGGACTAGTCGGAACACCGGGGAGCTGTTTTTT

j_gene: TRBJ1-3
d_gene: -
len: 16
abundance: -
v_gene: TRBV28
CDR3aa: CASSLISGNSGNTIYF
CDR3nt: TGTGCCAGCAGTTTAATATCGGGGAATTCGGGAAACACCATATATTTT

j_gene: TRBJ2-3
d_gene: TRBD2
len: 15
abundance: -
v_gene: TRBV5-1
CDR3aa: CASSSALAEADTQYF
CDR3nt: TGCGCCAGCAGCTCAGCACTAGCGGAGGCAGATACGCAGTATTTT

j_gene: TRBJ1-4
d_gene: TRBD1
len: 17
abundance: -
v_gene: TRBV28
CDR3aa: CASSLGAGGGGNEKLFF
CDR3nt: TGTGCCAGCAGTTTAGGGGCAGGGGGCGGTGGTAATGAAAAACTGTTTTTT

j_gene: TRBJ2-1
d_gene: -
len: 14
abundance: -
v_gene: TRBV2
CDR3aa: CASSVVSRDNEQFF
CDR3nt: TGTGCCAGCAGTGTAGTCTCCAGGGACAATGAGCAGTTCTTC

j_gene: TRBJ1-3
d_gene: -
len: 15
abundance: -
v_gene: TRBV18
CDR3aa: CASSQGLTSGNTIYF
CDR3nt: TGTGCCAGCTCACAGGGGCTTACCTCTGGAAACACCATATATTTT

j_gene: TRBJ1-5
d_gene: TRBD1
len: 13
abundance: -
v_gene: TRBV6-5
CDR3aa: CASQQGGNQPQHF
CDR3nt: TGTGCCAGCCAACAGGGGGGAAATCAGCCCCAGCATTTT

j_gene: TRBJ2-7
d_gene: -
len: 11
abundance: -
v_gene: TRBV6-5
CDR3aa: CASSSGTEQYF
CDR3nt: TGTGCCAGCAGTTCCGGGACAGAGCAGTACTTC

j_gene: TRBJ2-3
d_gene: TRBD2
len: 18
abundance: -
v_gene: TRBV11-2
CDR3aa: CASSFGRAAGGPTDTQYF
CDR3nt: TGTGCCAGCAGCTTCGGTCGTGCGGCGGGAGGGCCCACAGATACGCAGTATTTT

j_gene: TRBJ2-7
d_gene: TRBD1
len: 13
abundance: -
v_gene: TRBV5-1
CDR3aa: CASSPGTGVEQYF
CDR3nt: TGCGCCAGCAGCCCCGGGACAGGGGTCGAGCAGTACTTC

j_gene: TRBJ2-1
d_gene: TRBD2
len: 17
abundance: -
v_gene: TRBV10-3
CDR3aa: CAIRSGTSGSSYNEQFF
CDR3nt: TGTGCCATCAGAAGTGGAACTAGCGGTTCCTCCTACAATGAGCAGTTCTTC

j_gene: TRBJ2-3
d_gene: TRBD2
len: 17
abundance: -
v_gene: TRBV5-4
CDR3aa: CASSLPGLAGGTDTQYF
CDR3nt: TGTGCCAGCAGCCTTCCGGGACTAGCGGGGGGCACAGATACGCAGTATTTT

j_gene: TRBJ1-1
d_gene: -
len: 14
abundance: -
v_gene: TRBV5-6
CDR3aa: CASSLGTENTEAFF
CDR3nt: TGTGCCAGCAGCTTGGGGACAGAGAACACTGAAGCTTTCTTT

j_gene: TRBJ1-1
d_gene: -
len: 13
abundance: -
v_gene: TRBV6-5
CDR3aa: CASSYDTIEEAFF
CDR3nt: TGTGCCAGCAGTTACGACACAATCGAAGAAGCTTTCTTT

j_gene: TRBJ1-3
d_gene: -
len: 15
abundance: -
v_gene: TRBV9
CDR3aa: CASSVGPPVGNTIYF
CDR3nt: TGTGCCAGCAGCGTAGGTCCCCCTGTTGGAAACACCATATATTTT

j_gene: TRBJ2-1
d_gene: -
len: 13
abundance: -
v_gene: TRBV19
CDR3aa: CASSITPRGEQFF
CDR3nt: TGTGCCAGTAGTATTACGCCAAGGGGTGAGCAGTTCTTC

j_gene: TRBJ1-2
d_gene: -
len: 16
abundance: -
v_gene: TRBV5-1
CDR3aa: CASSLVRAGGLDGYTF
CDR3nt: TGCGCCAGCAGCTTGGTCCGGGCGGGGGGCTTAGATGGCTACACCTTC

j_gene: TRBJ1-1
d_gene: TRBD1
len: 16
abundance: -
v_gene: TRBV19
CDR3aa: CASSTYRGTMNTEAFF
CDR3nt: TGTGCCAGTAGTACCTACAGGGGGACAATGAACACTGAAGCTTTCTTT

j_gene: TRBJ2-7
d_gene: -
len: 14
abundance: -
v_gene: TRBV28
CDR3aa: CASRRRSEGYEQYF
CDR3nt: TGTGCCAGCAGACGCCGCAGCGAGGGCTACGAGCAGTACTTC

j_gene: TRBJ2-1
d_gene: -
len: 14
abundance: -
v_gene: TRBV9
CDR3aa: CASSVDGRNDEQFF
CDR3nt: TGTGCCAGCAGCGTAGACGGGAGAAACGATGAGCAGTTCTTC

j_gene: TRBJ2-7
d_gene: TRBD2
len: 15
abundance: -
v_gene: TRBV5-1
CDR3aa: CASSVSGSGTYEQYF
CDR3nt: TGCGCCAGCAGCGTTAGCGGGAGTGGTACCTACGAGCAGTACTTC

j_gene: TRBJ2-3
d_gene: -
len: 16
abundance: -
v_gene: TRBV7-9
CDR3aa: CASSLGRGTDTDTQYF
CDR3nt: TGTGCCAGCAGCTTAGGACGGGGGACGGACACAGATACGCAGTATTTT

j_gene: TRBJ2-7
d_gene: TRBD1
len: 15
abundance: -
v_gene: TRBV2
CDR3aa: CASTTDRGRSYEQYF
CDR3nt: TGTGCCAGCACTACTGACAGGGGGCGCAGCTACGAGCAGTACTTC

j_gene: TRBJ2-1
d_gene: TRBD2
len: 16
abundance: -
v_gene: TRBV9
CDR3aa: CASSVDPSGVGDEQFF
CDR3nt: TGTGCCAGCAGCGTAGATCCTAGCGGGGTTGGCGATGAGCAGTTCTTC

j_gene: TRBJ1-2
d_gene: -
len: 12
abundance: -
v_gene: TRBV4-1
CDR3aa: CASSQGGEGYTF
CDR3nt: TGCGCCAGCAGCCAAGGGGGGGAAGGCTACACCTTC

j_gene: TRBJ2-7
d_gene: -
len: 14
abundance: -
v_gene: TRBV2
CDR3aa: CASTSAGHSYEQYF
CDR3nt: TGTGCCAGCACGTCGGCAGGGCACTCCTACGAGCAGTACTTC